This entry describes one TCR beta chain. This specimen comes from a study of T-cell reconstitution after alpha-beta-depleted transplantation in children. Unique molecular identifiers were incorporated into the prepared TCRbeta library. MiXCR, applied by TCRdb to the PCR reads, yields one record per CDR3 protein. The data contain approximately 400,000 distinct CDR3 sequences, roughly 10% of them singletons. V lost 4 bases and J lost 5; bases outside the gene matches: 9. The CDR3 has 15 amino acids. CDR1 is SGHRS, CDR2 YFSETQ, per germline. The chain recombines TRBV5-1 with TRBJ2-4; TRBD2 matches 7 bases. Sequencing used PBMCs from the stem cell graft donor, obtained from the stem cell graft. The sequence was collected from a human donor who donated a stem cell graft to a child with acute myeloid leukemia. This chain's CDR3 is CASSLLGLEENIQYF. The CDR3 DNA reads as TGCGCCAGCAGCCTACTTGGACTAGAGGAAAACATTCAGTACTTC.